What follows are 11 T cell receptor beta chains derived from one specimen sequenced in a study of T cell changes during pregnancy in multiple sclerosis (dated by TCRdb to about 2019). The method was the immunoSEQ multiplex PCR assay. TCRdb retrieved this table from immuneACCESS and kept in-frame rearrangements only. Not all clones are present; in checked studies, unresolved V genes account for under half, and no reason is known for the remainder. In all, the sample holds roughly 40,000 clones, and 91% of those were seen once. The ten largest account for approximately 0.71% of the sample. The sample in question was CD4+ T cells from peripheral blood mononuclear cells, obtained before pregnancy. All receptors derive from a female donor with multiple sclerosis, enrolled in a pregnancy study.

This rearrangement joins TRBV7-2 to TRBJ2-7, with D perhaps matching TRBD2 (5 bases). CDR1 is SGHTA and CDR2 is FQGNSA in the germline V gene. CDR3 length: 16 amino acids. V dropped 5 bases and J dropped 6 bases, with 23 bases sitting between them. CDR3 DNA sequence: TGTGCCAGCAGCCCCCGACCCGGACTTGGGTTTGGCGAGCAGTACTTC. As protein: CASSPRPGLGFGEQYF. The full variable domain, in which reference TRBV7-2 and TRBJ2-7 provide the parts outside the CDR3, is GAGVSQSPSNKVTEKGKDVELRCDPISGHTALYWYRQSLGQGLEFLIYFQGNSAPDKSGLPSDRFSAERTGGSVSTLTIQRTQQEDSAVYLCASSPRPGLGFGEQYFGPGTRLTVT.

Only a few counts were recorded for this clone. The chain employs TRBV18 and TRBJ1-1; unclear D gene. In germline, CDR1 is KGHSH, CDR2 LQKENI. The V end was cut by 6 bases, the J end by 13 bases, with 21 bases between. This CDR3 has 13 amino acids. Here the CDR3 DNA reads TGTGCCAGCTCTCAGAATCAGTTAGAGGGCGATTTCTTT. Translated, it gives CASSQNQLEGDFF.

This sequence joins TRBV7-8 and TRBJ2-5; a possible D gene is TRBD2 (7 bases). The CDR3 sequence is 14 residues long. The germline gives CDR1 SGHVS, CDR2 FQNEAQ. V was clipped by 5 bases and J by 1 base, with 11 bases between them. The CDR3 reads CASSQGRAQETQYF. The CDR3 DNA reads TGTGCCAGCAGCCAGGGGAGGGCCCAAGAGACCCAGTACTTC.

The chain recombines TRBV7-9 with TRBJ1-1, with TRBD1 matching 9 bases. Per the germline V gene, CDR1 is SEHNR and CDR2 is FQNEAQ (reference sequence). Trimming took 5 bases from V and 2 from J; bases not matched to a gene: 6. The CDR3 runs 15 residues. The CDR3 here is CASSPGQGINTEAFF. The CDR3 DNA follows: TGTGCCAGCAGCCCAGGACAGGGGATCAACACTGAAGCTTTCTTT. Full variable domain (rest looked up from reference TRBV7-9 and TRBJ1-1): DTGVSQNPRHKITKRGQNVTFRCDPISEHNRLYWYRQTLGQGPEFLTYFQNEAQLEKSRLLSDRFSAERPKGSFSTLEIQRTEQGDSAMYLCASSPGQGINTEAFFGQGTRLTVV.

Here the CDR3 reads CASSGTGYRELFF. CDR3 in DNA: TGTGCCAGCAGCGGGACAGGGTACCGGGAGCTGTTTTTT. The rearrangement uses TRBV9 and TRBJ2-2, with TRBD1 identical over 8 bases. In germline, CDR1 is SGDLS, CDR2 YYNGEE. V trimming: 3 bases; J trimming: 9 bases; junction bases outside the gene matches: 4. This CDR3 is 13 amino acids long.

This clone appeared once. The chain carries TRBV5-4 and TRBJ1-1; TRBD1 agrees at 9 bases. Trimming took 3 bases from V and 7 from J; bases not matched to a gene: 13. CDR1 is SGHNT, CDR2 YYREEE, per germline (reference sequence). The CDR3 contains 16 residues. The CDR3 nucleotides read TGTGCCAGCAGCTCGCCGCTCCGGGACAGGGCGGGTGAAGCTTTCTTT. The encoded protein is CASSSPLRDRAGEAFF.

The chain is built from TRBV9 and TRBJ2-3; TRBD1 matches 8 bases. After removal of 3 bases from V and 2 bases from J, the junction contained 8 bases not matched to a gene. Germline V CDR1 and CDR2: SGDLS, YYNGEE. The CDR3 spans 16 residues. The CDR3, as DNA: TGTGCCAGCAGCGCTGGGGACAGGCCCGACACAGATACGCAGTATTTT. It translates to CASSAGDRPDTDTQYF.

This chain connects TRBV5-4 to TRBJ1-1; possible D gene TRBD1, 6 bases. V gave up 0 bases and J gave up 2 bases, with 14 bases separating them. The CDR3 consists of 16 residues. Germline-derived CDR1 and CDR2 are SGHNT and YYREEE (reference sequence). CDR3 sequence reads: CASSLGVRDTNTEAFF. CDR3 nucleotides: TGTGCCAGCAGCTTGGGGGTTCGGGACACAAACACTGAAGCTTTCTTT. The full variable domain, rest sourced from reference TRBV5-4 and TRBJ1-1, is ETGVTQSPTHLIKTRGQQVTLRCSSQSGHNTVSWYQQALGQGPQFIFQYYREEENGRGNFPPRFSGLQFPNYSSELNVNALELDDSALYLCASSLGVRDTNTEAFFGQGTRLTVV.

V usage is TRBV6-5 and J usage is TRBJ1-5; TRBD1 matches 8 bases. Germline trimming cut 5 bases from V and 6 bases from J; bases unmatched to any gene: 6. Germline V gives CDR1 MNHEY, CDR2 SVGAGI. CDR3 size: 14 residues. Here the CDR3 DNA reads TGTGCCAGCAGTCTGACAGGGGCGGGTCAGCCCCAGCATTTT. The encoded protein is CASSLTGAGQPQHF.

The chain has TRBV6-1 and TRBJ1-1; TRBD1 agrees at 8 bases. There are 14 residues in the CDR3. With V trimmed by 6 bases and J by 6 bases, 9 bases remained unmatched. Germline loops: CDR1 MNHNS, CDR2 SASEGT. CDR3 residues: CASRLTGQGPEAFF. The CDR3, as DNA: TGTGCCAGCAGACTCACAGGACAGGGACCTGAAGCTTTCTTT.

The V call is TRBV7-8, the J call TRBJ1-1; 7 positions match TRBD1. The CDR3 loop spans 15 amino acids. From germline, CDR1 is SGHVS and CDR2 FQNEAQ. J gave up 0 bases and V 5 bases, and 6 bases lay outside the gene matches. CDR3 protein: CASSKSTGLNTEAFF. The CDR3 DNA reads TGTGCCAGCAGCAAATCGACAGGGTTGAACACTGAAGCTTTCTTT.